This T cell receptor (beta chain) was sequenced in a study of blood T cell repertoires in COVID-19. Study-level background: T cells, B-cell-depleted T cells, or PBMCs supplied cDNA or gDNA.

Generated by immunoSEQ multiplex PCR, the TCRdb table keeps only in-frame clones and is missing some. The repertoire consists of 390,000 or so clones, with roughly 87% occurring once and the leading ten covering over 4.5%. This clone has a count of ten or more. Everyone who took part was roughly 18 to 89 years old, and they came from roughly 25 US areas. Participants had their cohort set by participant-reported clinical history. The recovered donors of Cohort 3 showed two negative PCRs, clearance, or symptom resolution. V shed 2 bases and J shed 1 base, with 8 bases lying between them. This CDR3 comprises 14 residues. Germline V CDR1 and CDR2: SGHTA, FQGTGA.

Input material: PBMCs or T cells enriched from blood (not recorded which). This chain joins TRBV7-3 and TRBJ1-1; perhaps TRBD1 as D (5 bases). This TCR derives from a woman in her fifties or sixties who had recovered from COVID-19. The CDR3: CASSLAGPNTEAFF. CDR3 sequence (DNA): TGTGCCAGCAGCTTAGCAGGGCCGAACACTGAAGCTTTCTTT.